These 26 T cell receptor beta chains originate from one sample sequenced in a study of Graves' ophthalmopathy and Graves' hyperthyroidism (dated by TCRdb to 2017 to 2018). TCRdb records Illumina HiSeq 2000 as the sequencer. For repertoire sequencing, TCR beta CDR3 regions were amplified from RNA transcripts. A first-round RT-PCR used HTBI primers with the Qiagen OneStep RT-PCR kit, followed by a second-round multiplex PCR, size selection and purification. TCRdb cleaned the public reads at Q25 with fastp, built clones with MiXCR and kept in-frame beta chains. Merged by CDR3 protein, the rows form single entries marked with the most common genes and DNA. The sample table lists over a million distinct CDR3 sequences, about 35% of them with a count of one. The ten largest clonotypes hold over 8.5% of the sample. Sample: peripheral blood or thyroid tissue (not recorded which). Source of these receptors: an adult man with Graves' hyperthyroidism.

The sample holds many counts of this clonotype. The CDR3 DNA reads TGTGCCAGCACCCTTGAGGTCACGGGGGTGACGACCGGGGAGCTGTTTTTT. This encodes CASTLEVTGVTTGELFF. V and J are TRBV7-9 and TRBJ2-2; maybe TRBD2 (6 bases). Germline CDR1 is SEHNR and CDR2 is FQNEAQ (reference sequence). The CDR3 consists of 17 residues. Trimming removed 7 bases at V and 5 bases at J, with 23 bases between.

There are many counts of this clonotype. The chain uses TRBV20-1 and TRBJ1-6, with a tentative D call TRBD1 (6 bases). Trimming left V 8 bases short and J 4 bases short, with 21 bases between. Germline V CDR1 and CDR2: DFQATT, SNEGSKA (reference sequence). The CDR3 length is 16 residues. In DNA, the CDR3 is TGCAGTACCAAGCGCGACCGGGACATTTATAATTCACCCCTCCACTTT. Translation: CSTKRDRDIYNSPLHF.

This clonotype has only a few counts. This chain uses TRBV20-1 with TRBJ2-7, with D possibly being TRBD1 or TRBD2 (5 bases each). CDR3 length: 17 amino acids. The germline gives CDR1 DFQATT, CDR2 SNEGSKA (reference sequence). Trimming took 3 bases from V and 7 from J, leaving 28 bases between them. The CDR3 region is CSARPRGTLRDGGEQYF. DNA for the CDR3: TGCAGTGCTAGGCCCCGAGGCACCCTACGGGACGGTGGGGAGCAGTACTTC.

Concerning this clonotype itself: This may stem from a read error, because a much larger clone lies one nucleotide away. V gene TRBV2 combines with J gene TRBJ1-5, with a possible D match to TRBD1 (5 bases). The CDR3 has 16 residues. Germline V gene lookup returns CDR1 SNHLY and CDR2 FYNNEI. In nucleotides, the CDR3 is TGTGCCAGCAGTGAAGGGACCAGGTCAGGACATCAGCCCCGGCATTTT. Its protein product is CASSEGTRSGHQPRHF.

The J gene is TRBJ2-7, the V gene TRBV4-1; no reliable D call. The V and J ends lost 1 base and 6 bases respectively, with 13 bases between them. The CDR3 covers 14 residues. Germline V CDR1 and CDR2: MGHRA, YSYEKL. The CDR3 nucleotides are TGCGCCAGCAGCCAAGGAGATAGCTGGGGCGAGCAGTACTTC. Translated, it gives CASSQGDSWGEQYF.

The chain has TRBV10-2 and TRBJ2-5, with a weak D call TRBD2 (6 bases). The ends were cut back, 4 bases at V and 5 bases at J, with 17 bases in the middle. The length of the CDR3 is 15 residues. Germline V gene sequence: CDR1 WSHSY, CDR2 SAAADI. Here the CDR3 DNA reads TGCGCCAGCAGTGTGACTAGAGATGGCCGGGAGACCCAGTACTTC. This gives the protein CASSVTRDGRETQYF.

This clonotype was seen only once. An end of the junction differs from the germline gene, which may be a read error. The gene calls are TRBV12-3 or TRBV12-4 and TRBJ2-6; D could derive from TRBD1 or TRBD2 (6 bases each). The CDR3 is 17 residues long. CDR3 coding DNA: TGTGCCAGCAGTGGGGCGAGCTGGGGGGCTGGAGCCAACGTCCTGACTTTC. Translation: CASSGASWGAGANVLTF.

There are a few counts of this clonotype. CDR3 bases: TGCGCCAGCAGCCAAGGGTTAAGCTCGGCAGGGGACGGGACTGAAGCTTTCTTT. This encodes CASSQGLSSAGDGTEAFF. The V gene is TRBV4-3, the J gene TRBJ1-1; a weak D match, TRBD1 (6 bases). Looked up from germline, CDR1 is LGHNA and CDR2 is YSLEER. The CDR3 covers 18 residues. The V gene lost 1 base and the J gene lost 5 bases, with 23 bases spanning the gap.

This clonotype was seen a single time. The CDR3 sequence is CATSRDRVGQPQYF. The CDR3 DNA follows: TGTGCCACCAGCAGAGACAGGGTTGGTCAGCCCCAGTACTTC. The gene calls are TRBV15 and TRBJ2-5; D perhaps matches TRBD1 (5 bases). Germline values: CDR1 LNHNV, CDR2 YYDKDF (reference sequence). The CDR3 spans 14 residues. Trimming took 0 bases from V and 9 from J, leaving 14 bases between them. Supplemented by reference TRBV15 and TRBJ2-5, the full variable domain reads DAMVIQNPRYQVTQFGKPVTLSCSQTLNHNVMYWYQQKSSQAPKLLFHYYDKDFNNEADTPDNFQSRRPNTSFCFLDIRSPGLGDTAMYLCATSRDRVGQPQYFGPGTRLLVL.

This clonotype showed up just a few times. This chain uses TRBV12-3 or TRBV12-4 with TRBJ2-5; D not resolved. The V and J ends lost 2 bases and 5 bases respectively, with 9 bases between them. CDR3 length equals 13 residues. CDR3 in amino acids: CASSLWVGETQYF. For the CDR3, the DNA is TGTGCCAGCAGTTTATGGGTCGGGGAGACCCAGTACTTC.

This clonotype was detected a few times. The V gene is TRBV25-1, the J gene TRBJ2-5; TRBD1 agrees at 8 bases. Per the germline V gene, CDR1 is MGHDK and CDR2 is SYGVNS. Trimming removed 8 bases from V and 1 base from J; junction bases left unmatched: 6. This CDR3 is built from 14 residues. CDR3 nucleotide sequence: TGTGCCAGCGGTGGAGGACAGGGCCAAGAGACCCAGTACTTC. Translating gives CASGGGQGQETQYF.

This clonotype was seen many times. This chain's CDR3 is CASSRITGPRDYEQYF. CDR3 in DNA: TGTGCCAGCAGCCGAATTACCGGGCCCCGAGACTACGAGCAGTACTTC. This chain joins TRBV7-9 and TRBJ2-7, with D uncertain. V was trimmed by 5 bases and J by 3 bases, leaving 20 bases between them. Germline CDR1 reads SEHNR; CDR2 reads FQNEAQ (reference sequence). The CDR3 length is 16 residues.

The table lists this clonotype with a few counts. The chain links TRBV29-1 to TRBJ2-5; no reliable D call. The ends were cut back, 7 bases at V and 2 bases at J, with 14 bases in the middle. Germline CDR1 SQVTM, CDR2 ANQGSEA. The CDR3 is made up of 13 amino acids. The CDR3 spells CSAAVQTQETQYF. CDR3 coding DNA: TGCAGCGCCGCGGTACAGACACAAGAGACCCAGTACTTC. Looking up the rest from reference TRBV29-1 and TRBJ2-5 gives the full variable domain: SAVISQKPSRDICQRGTSLTIQCQVDSQVTMMFWYRQQPGQSLTLIATANQGSEATYESGFVIDKFPISRPNLTFSTLTVSNMSPEDSSIYLCSAAVQTQETQYFGPGTRLLVL.

On this clonotype: Possible read error: a much larger clone is one base away. The chain employs TRBV20-1 and TRBJ1-3, with no clear D. Trimming shortened V by 3 bases and J by 8 bases, and 17 bases separated the two germline ends. The germline gives CDR1 DFQATT, CDR2 SNEGSKA (reference sequence). CDR3 length: 14 amino acids. DNA of the CDR3: TGCAGTGCTAGCCCCCCTCAATCGGTGGACACCATATATTTT. Translated, it gives CSASPPQSVDTIYF.

The chain uses TRBV7-2 and TRBJ2-5, with 9 bases lining up with TRBD1. In germline, CDR1 is SGHTA, CDR2 FQGNSA. The CDR3 consists of 15 residues. The J segment lost 0 bases and the V segment lost 2 bases, leaving 1 base of the junction unmatched. The CDR3 is CASSLWTGDQETQYF. Written as DNA, the CDR3 is TGTGCCAGCAGCTTATGGACAGGGGACCAAGAGACCCAGTACTTC.

This clonotype has a handful of counts. V is TRBV27 and J is TRBJ1-2, with 9 bases lining up with TRBD1. Germline V gives CDR1 MNHEY, CDR2 SMNVEV (reference sequence). Trimming took 7 bases from V and 3 from J; bases not matched to a gene: 12. This CDR3 is built from 16 residues. The DNA of the CDR3 is TGTGCCAGCACCCCGGGACAGGGTTGGGGCCACTATGGCTACACCTTC. The encoded protein is CASTPGQGWGHYGYTF.

V is TRBV7-8 and J is TRBJ2-7, with D perhaps assigned TRBD1 or TRBD2 (6 bases each). Trimming removed 6 bases at V and 6 bases at J, with 18 bases between. The CDR3 has 14 residues. CDR1 and CDR2 from the germline V gene are SGHVS and FQNEAQ. CDR3 loop: CASSPTGGSREQYF. CDR3 DNA sequence: TGTGCCAGCAGTCCCACCGGGGGCTCGCGCGAGCAGTACTTC.

V and J are TRBV27 and TRBJ2-7; the D gene could be TRBD1 or TRBD2 (6 bases each). The V end lost 1 base, the J end lost 5 bases, and 12 bases lay between the germline ends. The CDR3 has 14 amino acids. CDR1 and CDR2 from the germline V gene are MNHEY and SMNVEV (reference sequence). Written as DNA, the CDR3 is TGTGCCAGCAGTTTATTGGGGGGCCGGGACGAGCAGTACTTC. Residues: CASSLLGGRDEQYF.

This clonotype was observed at least ten times. At one end the junction does not follow the germline gene, possibly because of a read error. CDR3 loop: CASEEALHF. The CDR3 bases are TGCGCCAGCGAGGAGGCCCTGCACTTT. V gene TRBV10-1 combines with J gene TRBJ1-6; D gene ambiguous. Germline V lookup: CDR1 WNHNN, CDR2 SYGVQD (reference sequence). The CDR3 length is 9 residues.

A few counts support this clonotype. J is TRBJ1-6 and V is TRBV10-2; D gene uncertain. Trimming removed 4 bases from V and 7 bases from J, with 14 bases in between. The CDR3 length is 15 residues. In germline, CDR1 is WSHSY, CDR2 SAAADI. The CDR3 protein is CASSAGLARNSPLHF. The DNA of the CDR3 is TGCGCCAGCAGTGCCGGACTAGCGAGGAATTCACCCCTCCACTTT.

The chain employs TRBV20-1 and TRBJ2-5; 7 nucleotides match TRBD1. Germline V gene sequence: CDR1 DFQATT, CDR2 SNEGSKA (reference sequence). The CDR3 has 18 amino acids. With 2 bases clipped from V and 1 base from J, the junction kept 16 bases outside the gene matches. The CDR3 DNA reads TGCAGTGCTAGAAAGACAGGGAACACCGGGACACTCCAAGAGACCCAGTACTTC. It specifies CSARKTGNTGTLQETQYF.

Details on this clonotype: One end of the junction varies from germline; a read error may be responsible. The chain joins TRBV7-3 to TRBJ2-5; TRBD1 matches at 8 bases. This CDR3 comprises 16 residues. Germline CDR1 SGHTA, CDR2 FQGTGA. The CDR3 loop reads CACSVVGAGGGETQYF. Here the CDR3 DNA reads TGTGCCTGCAGCGTTGTCGGGGCAGGGGGCGGGGAGACCCAGTACTTC.

The J gene is TRBJ1-4, the V gene TRBV15; 10 bases fit TRBD1. CDR1 is LNHNV and CDR2 is YYDKDF in the germline V gene (reference sequence). Trimming removed 8 bases from V and 8 bases from J; junction bases left unmatched: 5. This CDR3 is built from 13 residues. DNA for the CDR3: TGTGCCACCGAGAGGGACAGGGGCGAAAAACTGTTTTTT. It codes for CATERDRGEKLFF.

This clonotype was recorded a few times. This chain links TRBV5-1 with TRBJ2-7; 13 nucleotides match TRBD2. The V segment lost 0 bases and the J segment 2 bases; nucleotides outside the gene matches: 5. The germline V gene has CDR1 SGHRS and CDR2 YFSETQ. The length of the CDR3 is 17 residues. CDR3 sequence reads: CASSLATSGGPTYEQYF. CDR3 sequence (DNA): TGCGCCAGCAGCTTGGCGACTAGCGGGGGGCCTACCTACGAGCAGTACTTC.

This clonotype was counted between two and nine times. This chain connects TRBV7-2 to TRBJ2-2, with D perhaps matching TRBD2 (5 bases). Germline lookup yields CDR1 SGHTA and CDR2 FQGNSA. Trimming removed 5 bases at V and 3 bases at J, with 13 bases between. This CDR3 has 15 residues. The CDR3 is CASSPHRGDTGELFF. DNA for the CDR3: TGTGCCAGCAGCCCCCACCGGGGTGACACCGGGGAGCTGTTTTTT.

This clonotype showed up many times. The V gene is TRBV7-8, the J gene TRBJ1-1; D remains unclear. V gave up 1 base and J gave up 5 bases, with 5 bases separating them. CDR1 is SGHVS, CDR2 FQNEAQ, per germline. The length of the CDR3 is 12 residues. The CDR3 is CASSLVTTEAFF. The CDR3 DNA is TGTGCCAGCAGCTTAGTGACGACTGAAGCTTTCTTT.